The entry that follows covers one T cell receptor beta chain sequence. The antigen is unknown. Alongside a J-beta primer mix, a sample-barcoded 5' primer served in a second PCR lasting about 7 to 11 cycles. Unique molecular identifiers of 12 random nucleotides labeled each cDNA. TCRdb itself ran the 5' RACE reads through MiXCR, one entry per CDR3 protein. The repertoire holds fewer than 1,000,000 distinct CDR3 sequences, with 40% to 50% as singletons. This entry comes from a study of blood T cells in healthy people across ages. Study-wide results and limits: With unsorted PBMCs, a conclusive comparison of naive versus antigen-experienced cells was not possible. Fewer expanded clones and more diversity marked long-lived versus aged donors.

CDR1 and CDR2 (germline): SGHNT, YYREEE (reference sequence). The CDR3 loop spans 13 amino acids. Trimming left V 4 bases short and J 5 bases short, with 12 bases between. The receptor comes from a man aged 55 to 70 in good health. The chain joins TRBV5-4 to TRBJ2-5; D may be TRBD1 (5 bases). The sample consisted of blood. The CDR3 region has the DNA TGTGCCAGCAGCCGATGGCAGGGTGAGACCCAGTACTTC. This sequence encodes CASSRWQGETQYF.